This paragraph covers one T cell receptor (beta chain) sequence. The source of the sample is a study of blood T cell repertoires in COVID-19. Study summary: From the United States, Italy and Spain came samples of acute and convalescent COVID-19.

CDR3 size: 18 residues. Germline-derived CDR1 and CDR2 are LGHNA and YNFKEQ. The J segment lost 3 bases and the V segment lost 0 bases, leaving 10 bases of the junction unmatched. Profiling relied on immunoSEQ multiplex PCR, and the TCRdb table lists in-frame clones only, not all of them. The data contain 20,000 to 25,000 clones, 84% of them singletons. The specimen sequenced was peripheral blood. The rearrangement joins TRBV4-2 to TRBJ2-3; 9 bases line up with TRBD2. This sequence was found in a man aged 40-49 years with acute or convalescent COVID-19. The CDR3 region is CASSQEGRGGSGTDTQYF. CDR3 sequence (DNA): TGTGCCAGCAGCCAAGAAGGGCGGGGGGGCAGTGGAACAGATACGCAGTATTTT.